The 18 T cell receptor beta chains reported below all come from one sample, sequenced in a study of human CD8 memory T cell subsets. TCR beta libraries were made by UMI-labeled 5' RACE. Reprocessing the 5' RACE reads, TCRdb reports a single entry for every CDR3 protein and omits DNA. Recorded here are fewer than 4,000 distinct CDR3 sequences; the top ten clones represent around a third. Sequenced: CD8+ T cells from PBMCs. Source of these receptors: a human donor in good health.

This clonotype is deemed medium-sized by its frequency. This chain uses TRBV4-3 with TRBJ2-7; TCRdb's D call, TRBD1, is unchecked because there is no DNA. The CDR3 sequence is 15 residues long. Germline CDR1 reads LGHNA; CDR2 reads YSLEER. The CDR3 here is CASSHLTGEAYEQYF.

The chain couples TRBV12-3 or TRBV12-4 to TRBJ2-3. This CDR3 is built from 11 residues. CDR3: CASSFSLEQYF.

This clonotype is deemed medium-sized by its frequency. The chain carries TRBV4-3 and TRBJ2-1; lacking DNA, the TRBD1 call made by TCRdb goes unchecked. The CDR3 has 15 residues. Germline assignment: CDR1 LGHNA and CDR2 YSLEER. CDR3: CASSQDGNRYNEQFF.

The chain employs TRBV6-4 and TRBJ2-1; TCRdb proposes TRBD2, but this gene call is untestable without DNA. This CDR3 is built from 14 residues. Per the germline V gene, CDR1 is MRHNA and CDR2 is SNTAGT. The CDR3 region is CASSERGGHNEQFF.

Frequency places this clonotype as medium-sized. V and J are TRBV7-6 and TRBJ1-1; TCRdb indicates TRBD1, and absent DNA this call remains unverified. The CDR3 totals 16 residues. Germline V gene lookup returns CDR1 SGHVS and CDR2 FNYEAQ. This CDR3 reads CASSLVLDRGNTEAFF. Filled out from reference TRBV7-6 and TRBJ1-1, the complete variable domain reads GAGVSQSPRYKVTKRGQDVALRCDPISGHVSLYWYRQALGQGPEFLTYFNYEAQQDKSGLPNDRFSAERPEGSISTLTIQRTEQRDSAMYRCASSLVLDRGNTEAFFGQGTRLTVV.

The chain joins TRBV7-9 to TRBJ2-1; lacking DNA, the TRBD2 call made by TCRdb goes unchecked. The V gene's germline CDR1 is SEHNR and CDR2 FQNEAQ (reference sequence). The CDR3 consists of 14 residues. CDR3 protein: CASSLAGTSNEQFF.

J is TRBJ2-1 and V is TRBV6-4. The germline CDR1 and CDR2 sequences are MRHNA and SNTAGT. This CDR3 has 14 residues. This CDR3 is CASSDSTDYNEQFF.

The chain has TRBV20-1 and TRBJ1-1. CDR1 and CDR2 from the germline V gene are DFQATT and SNEGSKA (reference sequence). The CDR3 loop spans 12 amino acids. The CDR3 here is CSAREGMTEAFF.

This chain links TRBV4-1 with TRBJ2-7; TCRdb calls TRBD2, which cannot be checked without DNA. Germline values: CDR1 MGHRA, CDR2 YSYEKL. This CDR3 region has 13 residues. CDR3 residues: CASSPSVRYEQYF.

The V and J genes are TRBV11-2 and TRBJ2-3; no DNA is available, so the TRBD2 call from TCRdb remains unchecked. Looked up from germline, CDR1 is SGHAT and CDR2 is FQNNGV. The CDR3 is 16 residues long. CDR3: CASSFIPDSSTDTQYF. Full variable domain (outside the CDR3, taken from reference TRBV11-2 and TRBJ2-3): EAGVAQSPRYKIIEKRQSVAFWCNPISGHATLYWYQQILGQGPKLLIQFQNNGVVDDSQLPKDRFSAERLKGVDSTLKIQPAKLEDSAVYLCASSFIPDSSTDTQYFGPGTRLTVL.

This rearrangement joins TRBV12-5 to TRBJ2-5; no DNA is available, so the TRBD1 call from TCRdb remains unchecked. The CDR3 spans 14 residues. Germline assignment: CDR1 LGHNT and CDR2 FRNRAP. The CDR3 is CASGRGQNQETQYF.

According to its frequency, this clonotype is medium-sized. The chain uses TRBV5-6 and TRBJ1-1. Looked up from germline, CDR1 is SGHDT and CDR2 is YYEEEE. The CDR3 is 13 residues long. The CDR3 loop is CASSSGVDDEAFF. The full variable domain, rest sourced from reference TRBV5-6 and TRBJ1-1, is DAGVTQSPTHLIKTRGQQVTLRCSPKSGHDTVSWYQQALGQGPQFIFQYYEEEERQRGNFPDRFSGHQFPNYSSELNVNALLLGDSALYLCASSSGVDDEAFFGQGTRLTVV.

By frequency, this clonotype registers medium-sized. The rearrangement links TRBV12-3 or TRBV12-4 to TRBJ1-4; without DNA, the TCRdb call of TRBD1 cannot be checked. The CDR3 runs to 13 residues. The CDR3 reads CASTGTGQEKLFF.

The rearrangement joins TRBV2 to TRBJ2-1; TCRdb proposes TRBD2, but this gene call is untestable without DNA. The germline CDR1 and CDR2 sequences are SNHLY and FYNNEI. There are 15 residues in the CDR3. CDR3 residues: CASSYSGGEYNEQFF. Together with reference TRBV2 and TRBJ2-1, the CDR3 gives the full variable domain: EPEVTQTPSHQVTQMGQEVILRCVPISNHLYFYWYRQILGQKVEFLVSFYNNEISEKSEIFDDQFSVERPDGSNFTLKIRSTKLEDSAMYFCASSYSGGEYNEQFFGPGTRLTVL.

The chain recombines TRBV27 with TRBJ1-1; TCRdb's D call of TRBD1 is untestable without DNA. This CDR3 region has 14 residues. Germline V lookup: CDR1 MNHEY, CDR2 SMNVEV (reference sequence). CDR3 in amino acids: CASSLIQGISEAFF.

The chain is built from TRBV9 and TRBJ2-1; no DNA is available, so the TRBD2 call from TCRdb remains unchecked. Germline CDR1 reads SGDLS; CDR2 reads YYNGEE. CDR3 length: 17 residues. The CDR3 reads CASSVDASGVTYNEQFF.

The chain is built from TRBV28 and TRBJ2-1; TCRdb proposes TRBD1, but this gene call is untestable without DNA. The V gene's germline CDR1 is MDHEN and CDR2 SYDVKM. This CDR3 spans 15 amino acids. CDR3 residues: CAGKAGTAEYNEQFF.

The genes are TRBV29-1 and TRBJ2-2; the D call of TRBD1 rests on TCRdb alone, since no DNA is present to check it. Germline V gene lookup returns CDR1 SQVTM and CDR2 ANQGSEA. CDR3 length: 15 residues. This chain's CDR3 is CSVDKGQGHTGELFF.